Following are 18 T cell receptor beta chains from one sample sequenced in a study of response to subunit inactivated influenza vaccine. A single record per CDR3 protein comes from TCRdb applying MiXCR to the RT-PCR reads. Among about 540,000 distinct CDR3 sequences listed, around a quarter were seen once. This sample was also put to use in a study of T cells expressing NK-cell markers. That investigation notes: Production of TCR beta cDNA relied on 5'RACE template switching with UMIs.

This sample comprised CD4+ T cells sorted from PBMCs, obtained roughly 12 days after vaccination. The receptor source for this set is a man in his fifties who received an inactivated influenza vaccine.

At least ten counts were recorded for this clonotype. V usage is TRBV12-3 or TRBV12-4 and J usage is TRBJ1-1; TRBD1 agrees at 7 bases. The trim removed 3 bases at V and 3 bases at J, leaving 1 base unmatched. CDR3 length equals 13 residues. Written as DNA, the CDR3 is TGTGCCAGCAGTTTTACAGGGGACACTGAAGCTTTCTTT. This codes for CASSFTGDTEAFF.

This clonotype was counted only a few times. This chain links TRBV7-3 with TRBJ2-1; 12 nucleotides match TRBD2. J lost 7 bases, V lost 2 bases, and 6 bases had no gene match. CDR3 size: 16 residues. Germline V gene data show CDR1 as SGHTA and CDR2 as FQGTGA. The CDR3 DNA follows: TGTGCCAGCAGCTTACTACCGGGACTAGCGGGTAATGAGCAGTTCTTC. As protein: CASSLLPGLAGNEQFF. Based on the CDR3 plus reference TRBV7-3 and TRBJ2-1, the full variable domain is GAGVSQTPSNKVTEKGKYVELRCDPISGHTALYWYRQSLGQGPEFLIYFQGTGAADDSGLPNDRFFAVRPEGSVSTLKIQRTERGDSAVYLCASSLLPGLAGNEQFFGPGTRLTVL.

This clonotype has only a few counts. This chain connects TRBV27 to TRBJ2-7, with D unclear. The CDR3 has 13 residues. With 7 bases removed from V and 2 bases from J, the gap between germline ends came to 12 bases. The V gene's germline CDR1 is MNHEY and CDR2 SMNVEV (reference sequence). This CDR3 reads CASNRAGTYEQYF. CDR3 in DNA: TGTGCCAGCAATAGGGCCGGCACCTACGAGCAGTACTTC.

This clonotype was counted only a few times. V gene TRBV7-9 combines with J gene TRBJ2-3; 10 bases are a match to TRBD2. V shed 5 bases and J 2 bases; nucleotides not matched to a gene: 4. CDR1 is SEHNR and CDR2 is FQNEAQ in the germline V gene (reference sequence). The CDR3 spans 15 residues. The CDR3 is CASSITSGATDTQYF. The CDR3 nucleotides read TGTGCCAGCAGCATTACTAGCGGGGCCACAGATACGCAGTATTTT.

The chain couples TRBV12-3 or TRBV12-4 to TRBJ1-2, with TRBD1 matching 10 bases. The J segment lost 7 bases and the V segment lost 5 bases, leaving 13 bases of the junction unmatched. This CDR3 comprises 16 residues. The CDR3 DNA is TGTGCCAGCAGTACCGCATCCGGGACAGGGGCAGGTGGCTACACCTTC. This translates into CASSTASGTGAGGYTF.

The rearrangement links TRBV20-1 to TRBJ1-4; possible D gene TRBD1, 5 bases. V shed 0 bases and J shed 7 bases, with 15 bases lying between them. This CDR3 has 15 residues. In germline, CDR1 is DFQATT, CDR2 SNEGSKA (reference sequence). The DNA for the CDR3 is TGCAGTGCTAGAGATTCTGGGGTGAGGGGTGAAAAACTGTTTTTT. This encodes CSARDSGVRGEKLFF.

The V and J genes are TRBV21-1 and TRBJ2-7; no check of the table's D call, TRBD1, against the DNA was made. TRBV21-1 is a pseudogene locus. This CDR3 comprises 16 residues. The CDR3 sequence: CASSPPPDRVTYEQYF. CDR3 nucleotide sequence: TGTGCCAGCAGCCCCCCACCCGACAGGGTTACCTACGAGCAGTACTTC.

This clonotype was seen only a few times. The V gene is TRBV28, the J gene TRBJ1-6; D not certain. Germline CDR1 MDHEN, CDR2 SYDVKM. The CDR3 is 15 residues long. Trimming left V 5 bases short and J 9 bases short, with 17 bases between. Written as DNA, the CDR3 is TGTGCCAGCAGTAACCCGTCGGGAACGGCTTCACCCCTCCACTTT. It is translated as CASSNPSGTASPLHF.

The CDR3 sequence is CSATGTSNQPQHF. CDR3 DNA sequence: TGCAGTGCTACAGGGACGAGCAATCAGCCCCAGCATTTT. This chain uses TRBV20-1 with TRBJ1-5; D may be TRBD1 (5 bases). V lost 4 bases, J lost 1 base, and 8 bases lay in between. In germline, CDR1 is DFQATT, CDR2 SNEGSKA (reference sequence). This CDR3 is 13 amino acids long.

In its sample, this clonotype was seen a few times. The J gene is TRBJ1-6, the V gene TRBV20-1; no clear D gene. Looked up from germline, CDR1 is DFQATT and CDR2 is SNEGSKA (reference sequence). The V and J ends lost 3 bases and 0 bases respectively, with 15 bases between them. The CDR3 contains 17 residues. CDR3 in DNA: TGCAGTGCTAGGTTTATGTACCCTAGCTCCTATAATTCACCCCTCCACTTT. Its protein product is CSARFMYPSSYNSPLHF.

On this clonotype itself: This clone may be a read error of a much larger clone one base away. V and J are TRBV12-3 or TRBV12-4 and TRBJ1-3; D remains ambiguous. Trimming removed 3 bases at V and 0 bases at J, with 3 bases between. The CDR3 length is 13 residues. The CDR3 coding sequence is TGTGCCAGCAGTTTCGACTCTGGAAACACCATATATTTT. Amino acid sequence: CASSFDSGNTIYF.

The V and J genes are TRBV10-3 and TRBJ2-2; D uncertain. The length of the CDR3 is 11 residues. CDR1 is ENHRY, CDR2 SYGVKD, per germline. Trimming took off 7 bases at V and 8 bases at J, with 8 bases between the two ends. In DNA, the CDR3 is TGTGCCATCAAAGAGGATGGGGAGCTGTTTTTT. The encoded protein is CAIKEDGELFF.

The chain has TRBV12-3 or TRBV12-4 and TRBJ1-1; D not resolved. CDR3 length: 14 amino acids. Trimming took 6 bases from V and 5 from J, leaving 16 bases between them. The CDR3 DNA reads TGTGCCAGCAGCCCGTCGACTATGGGGACTGAAGCTTTCTTT. It encodes CASSPSTMGTEAFF.

There are a few counts of this clonotype. The chain couples TRBV20-1 to TRBJ2-1; the match to TRBD2 covers 11 bases. The CDR3 runs 19 residues. The V gene end was trimmed by 4 bases and the J gene end by 2 bases; junction bases not matched to a gene: 16. Germline V gene sequence: CDR1 DFQATT, CDR2 SNEGSKA (reference sequence). This chain's CDR3 is CSAKTGLAGGRSAYNEQFF. The CDR3 coding sequence is TGCAGTGCTAAGACGGGGCTAGCGGGAGGTCGGTCCGCCTACAATGAGCAGTTCTTC.

This clonotype was seen more than once but under ten times. This chain joins TRBV6-2 or TRBV6-3 and TRBJ2-5; maybe TRBD2 (6 bases). CDR3 length: 15 residues. Germline values: CDR1 MNHEY, CDR2 SVGEGT. Trimming took off 7 bases at V and 4 bases at J, with 19 bases between the two ends. The CDR3 DNA reads TGTGCCAGCACCAACGGGCGGGGTCGTCGAGAGACCCAGTACTTC. It translates to CASTNGRGRRETQYF.

This rearrangement joins TRBV9 to TRBJ2-1, with TRBD2 as a possible D gene (6 bases). CDR3 size: 15 residues. Per the germline V gene, CDR1 is SGDLS and CDR2 is YYNGEE. Trimming took 3 bases from V and 3 from J, leaving 13 bases between them. As DNA, the CDR3 is TGTGCCAGCAGCGGGGGGGTAGCGGTCTACAATGAGCAGTTCTTC. It translates to CASSGGVAVYNEQFF.

This clonotype was seen a few times. The chain links TRBV19 to TRBJ2-3; 8 bases are shared with TRBD2. V shed 5 bases and J 6 bases; nucleotides not matched to a gene: 13. From germline, CDR1 is LNHDA and CDR2 SQIVND (reference sequence). The CDR3 contains 16 residues. The CDR3 region is CASSPVGGGIADTQYF. In DNA form, the CDR3 reads TGTGCCAGTAGTCCCGTCGGGGGGGGCATCGCGGATACGCAGTATTTT. Full variable domain (remainder filled in from reference TRBV19 and TRBJ2-3): DGGITQSPKYLFRKEGQNVTLSCEQNLNHDAMYWYRQDPGQGLRLIYYSQIVNDFQKGDIAEGYSVSREKKESFPLTVTSAQKNPTAFYLCASSPVGGGIADTQYFGPGTRLTVL.

J is TRBJ2-3 and V is TRBV7-3; TRBD1 agrees at 9 bases. CDR3 size: 17 residues. CDR1 is SGHTA, CDR2 FQGTGA, per germline. Losses at the gene ends were 2 bases for V and 6 bases for J; bases not matched to a gene: 12. CDR3 in amino acids: CASSLSPTGTGQDTQYF. Written as DNA, the CDR3 is TGTGCCAGCAGCTTATCCCCCACCGGGACAGGGCAGGATACGCAGTATTTT. Based on the CDR3 plus reference TRBV7-3 and TRBJ2-3, the full variable domain is GAGVSQTPSNKVTEKGKYVELRCDPISGHTALYWYRQSLGQGPEFLIYFQGTGAADDSGLPNDRFFAVRPEGSVSTLKIQRTERGDSAVYLCASSLSPTGTGQDTQYFGPGTRLTVL.